The present TCR beta chain was sequenced within a study of T cells in localized non-small cell lung cancer. Whole-study findings and limits: It was uninvolved adjacent lung that showed the highest T cell clonality, exceeding tumor. Elevated blood T cell density was associated with longer overall survival.

V shed 7 bases and J shed 8 bases, with 17 bases lying between them. The CDR3 loop spans 13 amino acids. Germline V gene lookup returns CDR1 LNHDA and CDR2 SQIVND (reference sequence). Clones were read by immunoSEQ multiplex PCR, and TCRdb kept only the in-frame ones, dropping some. Seen here are approximately 100,000 clones, approximately 91% observed once, and the top ten hold about 4%. To note about this clone: Antigen: not known.

The specimen comprised PBMCs, sampled before any cancer treatment. The rearrangement joins TRBV19 to TRBJ1-2; D gene unclear. This receptor was identified in a woman aged 40 to 75 with stage II squamous cell lung carcinoma. CDR3 DNA sequence: TGTGCCAGTAAAGGCGGCCCTCTAACGGGCTACACCTTC. The encoded protein is CASKGGPLTGYTF. Complete variable domain (other parts from reference TRBV19 and TRBJ1-2): DGGITQSPKYLFRKEGQNVTLSCEQNLNHDAMYWYRQDPGQGLRLIYYSQIVNDFQKGDIAEGYSVSREKKESFPLTVTSAQKNPTAFYLCASKGGPLTGYTFGSGTRLTVV.